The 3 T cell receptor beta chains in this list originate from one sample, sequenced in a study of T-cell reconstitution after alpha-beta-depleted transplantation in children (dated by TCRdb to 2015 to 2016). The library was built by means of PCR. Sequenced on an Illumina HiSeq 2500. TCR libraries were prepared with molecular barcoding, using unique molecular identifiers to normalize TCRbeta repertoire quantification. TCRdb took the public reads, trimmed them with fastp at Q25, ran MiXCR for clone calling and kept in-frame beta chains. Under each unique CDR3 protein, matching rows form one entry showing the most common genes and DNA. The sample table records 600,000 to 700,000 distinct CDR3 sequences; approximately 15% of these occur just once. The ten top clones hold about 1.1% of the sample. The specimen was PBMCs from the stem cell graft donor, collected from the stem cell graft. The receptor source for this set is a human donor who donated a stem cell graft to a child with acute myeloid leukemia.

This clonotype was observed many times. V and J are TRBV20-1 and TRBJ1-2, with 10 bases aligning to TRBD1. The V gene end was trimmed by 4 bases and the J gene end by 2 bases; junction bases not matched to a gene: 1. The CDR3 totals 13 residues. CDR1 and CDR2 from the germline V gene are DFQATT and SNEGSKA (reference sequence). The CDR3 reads CSAMTGGNYGYTF. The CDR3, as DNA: TGCAGTGCTATGACAGGGGGCAACTATGGCTACACCTTC.

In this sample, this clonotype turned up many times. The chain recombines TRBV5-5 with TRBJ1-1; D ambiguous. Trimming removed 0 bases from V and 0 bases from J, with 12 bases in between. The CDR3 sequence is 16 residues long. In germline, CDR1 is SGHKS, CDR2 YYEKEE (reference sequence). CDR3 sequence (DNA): TGTGCCAGCAGCTTGGATGGCGGTTACATGAACACTGAAGCTTTCTTT. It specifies CASSLDGGYMNTEAFF. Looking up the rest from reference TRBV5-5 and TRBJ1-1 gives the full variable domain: DAGVTQSPTHLIKTRGQQVTLRCSPISGHKSVSWYQQVLGQGPQFIFQYYEKEERGRGNFPDRFSARQFPNYSSELNVNALLLGDSALYLCASSLDGGYMNTEAFFGQGTRLTVV.

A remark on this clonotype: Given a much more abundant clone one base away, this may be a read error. CDR3: CARSSGLAGNEQFF. For the CDR3, the DNA is TGTGCCAGGAGCTCGGGACTAGCGGGGAATGAGCAGTTCTTC. The chain is built from TRBV7-9 and TRBJ2-1; the match to TRBD2 covers 13 bases. CDR1 SEHNR and CDR2 FQNEAQ come from the germline V gene (reference sequence). This CDR3 contains 14 residues.